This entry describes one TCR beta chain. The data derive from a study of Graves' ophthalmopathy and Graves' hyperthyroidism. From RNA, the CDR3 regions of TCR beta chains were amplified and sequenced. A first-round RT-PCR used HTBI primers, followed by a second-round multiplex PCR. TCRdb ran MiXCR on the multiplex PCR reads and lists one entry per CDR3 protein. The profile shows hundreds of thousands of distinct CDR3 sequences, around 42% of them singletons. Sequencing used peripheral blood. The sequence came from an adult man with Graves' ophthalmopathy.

The CDR3 loop is CASSRPGGQETQYF. DNA of the CDR3: TGTGCCAGCAGCCGCCCTGGAGGACAAGAGACCCAGTACTTC. This chain links TRBV14 with TRBJ2-5; D perhaps matches TRBD2 (5 bases). Trimming stripped 4 bases from V and 2 bases from J, with 11 bases between. CDR3 size: 14 residues. Germline lookup yields CDR1 SGHDN and CDR2 FVKESK.